The 28 T cell receptor beta chains reported below all come from one sample, sequenced in a study of neurological immune-mediated disorders. TCRdb called the 5' RACE reads again in MiXCR, with one record for every CDR3 protein. The repertoire consists of about 46,000 distinct CDR3 sequences, with 1.5% to 2% occurring once and the leading ten covering 2.2%. The sequencing input was PBMCs. These receptor sequences come from a woman aged 35 to 49 with multiple sclerosis.

This clonotype was recorded many times. The chain joins TRBV5-1 to TRBJ2-1; 9 bases fit TRBD2. In germline, CDR1 is SGHRS, CDR2 YFSETQ. The J segment lost 7 bases and the V segment lost 0 bases, leaving 2 bases of the junction unmatched. CDR3 length: 14 residues. The CDR3 sequence: CASSLETSGNEQFF. The CDR3 coding sequence is TGCGCCAGCAGCTTGGAGACTAGCGGTAATGAGCAGTTCTTC.

This clonotype was recorded many times. The chain has TRBV7-9 and TRBJ1-1; D not resolved. V was shortened by 6 bases and J by 1 base, with 9 bases between the two germline ends. CDR3 length: 13 amino acids. The germline V gene has CDR1 SEHNR and CDR2 FQNEAQ (reference sequence). In DNA form, the CDR3 reads TGTGCCAGCAGGGACCGCAAGAACACTGAAGCTTTCTTT. Amino acids: CASRDRKNTEAFF.

This clonotype has at least ten counts. The chain joins TRBV25-1 to TRBJ2-1; 13 nucleotides line up with TRBD2. The CDR3 runs to 16 residues. Trimming took 1 base from V and 6 from J; bases not matched to a gene: 3. Germline V gene lookup returns CDR1 MGHDK and CDR2 SYGVNS. Written as DNA, the CDR3 is TGTGCCAGCAGTGAATGGGGACTAGCGGGGACCAATGAGCAGTTCTTC. Translation gives CASSEWGLAGTNEQFF.

This clonotype appeared many times. This chain links TRBV20-1 with TRBJ1-2; no clear D gene. The CDR3 is made up of 12 amino acids. Trimming stripped 5 bases from V and 2 bases from J, with 9 bases between. CDR1 is DFQATT, CDR2 SNEGSKA, per germline (reference sequence). The CDR3: CSALESNYGYTF. The CDR3 DNA sequence: TGCAGTGCTCTTGAGAGCAACTATGGCTACACCTTC.

This clonotype was recorded many times. This chain links TRBV20-1 with TRBJ2-1, with D perhaps being TRBD1 or TRBD2 (6 bases each). The germline V and J ends were trimmed by 5 bases and 6 bases, with 20 bases remaining between them. This CDR3 contains 15 residues. Germline V lookup: CDR1 DFQATT, CDR2 SNEGSKA (reference sequence). The CDR3 sequence: CSASNRGQRGNEQFF. The CDR3, as DNA: TGCAGTGCTTCCAACCGGGGGCAGAGGGGCAATGAGCAGTTCTTC.

This clonotype was seen many times. The DNA for the CDR3 is TGTGCCAGCTCCCGGGACAGGGGTTGGAATTCACCCCTCCACTTT. Its protein is CASSRDRGWNSPLHF. The V gene is TRBV7-9, the J gene TRBJ1-6; 10 bases agree with TRBD1. Germline CDR1 reads SEHNR; CDR2 reads FQNEAQ (reference sequence). The CDR3 totals 15 residues. V shed 8 bases and J 7 bases; nucleotides not matched to a gene: 8.

This clonotype was detected ten times or more. Mismatch with germline at one junction end may stem from a read error. The chain employs TRBV5-1 and TRBJ1-1; no clear D. The CDR3 has 11 amino acids. The germline gives CDR1 SGHRS, CDR2 YFSETQ. CDR3 in amino acids: CASSLNSEAFF. CDR3 coding DNA: TGCGCCAGCAGCTTGAACAGTGAAGCTTTCTTT.

This clonotype was recorded many times. This CDR3 reads CASSHLAGGRGDTQYF. CDR3 nucleotide sequence: TGTGCCAGCAGCCACCTAGCGGGGGGGCGAGGAGATACGCAGTATTTT. This chain uses TRBV3-1 with TRBJ2-3; 12 nucleotides align to TRBD2. The CDR3 length is 16 residues. Losses at the gene ends were 3 bases for V and 5 bases for J; bases not matched to a gene: 6. Germline-derived CDR1 and CDR2 are LGHDT and YNNKEL (reference sequence).

This clonotype showed up many times. The chain combines TRBV9 with TRBJ2-1, with D unclear. Germline CDR1 is SGDLS and CDR2 is YYNGEE. V gave up 2 bases and J gave up 8 bases, with 11 bases separating them. The CDR3 is 13 amino acids. The CDR3 sequence is CASSVDLSHEQFF. CDR3 DNA sequence: TGTGCCAGCAGCGTCGACTTGAGCCATGAGCAGTTCTTC.

The sample holds many counts of this clonotype. This chain connects TRBV18 to TRBJ1-1; D gene unclear. V lost 2 bases to trimming and J lost 0 bases, with 7 bases between them. CDR1 is KGHSH, CDR2 LQKENI, per germline. This CDR3 is 14 amino acids long. CDR3 sequence (DNA): TGTGCCAGCTCACCAACGACTGTGAACACTGAAGCTTTCTTT. This encodes CASSPTTVNTEAFF. The variable domain in full, completed from reference TRBV18 and TRBJ1-1, reads NAGVMQNPRHLVRRRGQEARLRCSPMKGHSHVYWYRQLPEEGLKFMVYLQKENIIDESGMPKERFSAEFPKEGPSILRIQQVVRGDSAAYFCASSPTTVNTEAFFGQGTRLTVV.

The chain is built from TRBV5-1 and TRBJ2-7; D gene uncertain. Trimming shortened V by 1 base and J by 2 bases, and 10 bases separated the two germline ends. The CDR3 has 14 amino acids. Germline V CDR1 and CDR2: SGHRS, YFSETQ. The CDR3 region has the DNA TGCGCCAGCAGCTTGTCTCTCCCGGCCTACGAGCAGTACTTC. As protein: CASSLSLPAYEQYF.

This clonotype was recorded at least ten times. The chain uses TRBV20-1 and TRBJ2-2, with unresolved D. The V end lost 3 bases, the J end lost 2 bases, and 10 bases lay between the germline ends. Per germline, CDR1 DFQATT and CDR2 SNEGSKA (reference sequence). This CDR3 is 14 amino acids long. In nucleotides, the CDR3 is TGCAGTGCTAGTGGGCTCCTAAACACCGGGGAGCTGTTTTTT. This codes for CSASGLLNTGELFF.

At least ten counts were recorded for this clonotype. V is TRBV7-9 and J is TRBJ2-7, with 12 bases that match TRBD2. The ends lost 5 bases at V and 6 bases at J; junction bases unmatched: 8. In germline, CDR1 is SEHNR, CDR2 FQNEAQ (reference sequence). The CDR3 loop spans 15 amino acids. Here the CDR3 DNA reads TGTGCCAGCAGCCAAGACCTGGGACTAGCGGGCGAGCAGTACTTC. It encodes CASSQDLGLAGEQYF.

This clonotype was counted a few times. V and J are TRBV18 and TRBJ2-2, with D unresolved. V was pared by 2 bases and J by 7 bases, with 11 bases between. Per the germline V gene, CDR1 is KGHSH and CDR2 is LQKENI. The CDR3 sequence is 14 residues long. CDR3 nucleotides: TGTGCCAGCTCACCAAGGCAGTCAGTCGGGGAGCTGTTTTTT. Translating it yields CASSPRQSVGELFF.

This clonotype occurred many times. The chain employs TRBV20-1 and TRBJ1-1; D gene uncertain. CDR1 is DFQATT, CDR2 SNEGSKA, per germline (reference sequence). The CDR3 spans 13 residues. V was shortened by 0 bases and J by 3 bases, with 8 bases between the two germline ends. CDR3 DNA: TGCAGTGCTAGAGAAGGCAGTTACACTGAAGCTTTCTTT. Amino acids: CSAREGSYTEAFF.

The J gene is TRBJ1-2, the V gene TRBV20-1; 7 bases line up with TRBD1. The CDR3 extends over 13 amino acids. Losses at the gene ends were 5 bases for V and 2 bases for J; bases not matched to a gene: 5. CDR1 and CDR2 (germline): DFQATT, SNEGSKA (reference sequence). Here the CDR3 DNA reads TGCAGTGCTCGGGACAGCGGGAACTATGGCTACACCTTC. The encoded protein is CSARDSGNYGYTF.

The table lists this clonotype with many counts. V usage is TRBV5-1 and J usage is TRBJ2-1; TRBD2 might be the D (6 bases). CDR3 size: 14 residues. The V end was cut by 5 bases, the J end by 5 bases, with 14 bases between. Germline assignment: CDR1 SGHRS and CDR2 YFSETQ. The CDR3 nucleotides are TGCGCCAGCAGTCGACGGGGGATTGACAATGAGCAGTTCTTC. Translation gives CASSRRGIDNEQFF. The variable domain in full, with the rest retrieved from reference TRBV5-1 and TRBJ2-1, is KAGVTQTPRYLIKTRGQQVTLSCSPISGHRSVSWYQQTPGQGLQFLFEYFSETQRNKGNFPGRFSGRQFSNSRSEMNVSTLELGDSALYLCASSRRGIDNEQFFGPGTRLTVL.

J is TRBJ1-2 and V is TRBV7-6; unclear D gene. The length of the CDR3 is 13 residues. CDR1 is SGHVS and CDR2 is FNYEAQ in the germline V gene. Trimming left V 5 bases short and J 4 bases short, with 11 bases between. As DNA, the CDR3 is TGTGCCAGCAGCCGTACCAGAACCTATGGCTACACCTTC. It codes for CASSRTRTYGYTF.

There are many counts of this clonotype. V and J are TRBV27 and TRBJ1-2; D is unresolved. V lost 3 bases and J lost 3, with 8 bases in between. The CDR3 consists of 13 residues. Germline V gene lookup returns CDR1 MNHEY and CDR2 SMNVEV (reference sequence). The CDR3 DNA reads TGTGCCAGCAGTTTTAAGGGCTACTATGGCTACACCTTC. Protein: CASSFKGYYGYTF.

V and J are TRBV11-2 and TRBJ2-3; the D is unclear. Trimming stripped 1 base from V and 5 bases from J, with 10 bases between. Germline CDR1 SGHAT, CDR2 FQNNGV. The CDR3 has 14 residues. CDR3 bases: TGTGCCAGCAGCTTAGTGGTAGCTGGAGATACGCAGTATTTT. Translating it yields CASSLVVAGDTQYF. Combining the CDR3 with reference TRBV11-2 and TRBJ2-3 gives the whole variable domain EAGVAQSPRYKIIEKRQSVAFWCNPISGHATLYWYQQILGQGPKLLIQFQNNGVVDDSQLPKDRFSAERLKGVDSTLKIQPAKLEDSAVYLCASSLVVAGDTQYFGPGTRLTVL.

This clonotype appeared many times. This chain links TRBV20-1 with TRBJ1-5; D uncertain. Germline V lookup: CDR1 DFQATT, CDR2 SNEGSKA (reference sequence). Trimming shortened V by 0 bases and J by 1 base, and 10 bases separated the two germline ends. The CDR3 spans 15 residues. CDR3 amino acids: CSAREGGLSNQPQHF. CDR3 DNA sequence: TGCAGTGCTAGAGAGGGAGGGCTAAGCAATCAGCCCCAGCATTTT.

This clonotype was observed many times. CDR3 sequence: CASSFRTQSYEQYF. The CDR3 nucleotides are TGTGCCAGCAGCTTCCGGACACAATCCTACGAGCAGTACTTC. This chain links TRBV7-9 with TRBJ2-7, with D possibly being TRBD1 (5 bases). Trimming took off 3 bases at V and 1 base at J, with 10 bases between the two ends. Germline lookup yields CDR1 SEHNR and CDR2 FQNEAQ (reference sequence). This CDR3 contains 14 residues.

This clonotype was seen many times. The chain links TRBV3-1 to TRBJ2-7; D might be TRBD1 (5 bases). V was pared by 1 base and J by 7 bases, with 8 bases between. In germline, CDR1 is LGHDT, CDR2 YNNKEL (reference sequence). CDR3 size: 12 residues. The CDR3 is CASSQVKGEQYF. In nucleotides, the CDR3 is TGTGCCAGCAGCCAAGTAAAGGGGGAGCAGTACTTC.

The sample holds many counts of this clonotype. The chain employs TRBV6-6 and TRBJ2-3, with TRBD1 matching over 7 bases. The CDR3 spans 15 residues. Germline V lookup: CDR1 MNHNY, CDR2 SVGAGI (reference sequence). V dropped 6 bases and J dropped 3; count of bases not matched to a gene: 9. CDR3 in amino acids: CASRRGRGSTDTQYF. In DNA form, the CDR3 reads TGTGCCAGCAGAAGGGGGCGCGGGTCGACAGATACGCAGTATTTT.

This clonotype was found many times. The V gene is TRBV5-1, the J gene TRBJ1-6; 10 bases agree with TRBD1. Germline assignment: CDR1 SGHRS and CDR2 YFSETQ. The CDR3 is 15 amino acids. V was clipped by 3 bases and J by 11 bases; unmatched bases: 8. In DNA form, the CDR3 reads TGCGCCAGCAGCTCGTCCGGGACAGGGGATACACCCCTCCACTTT. Residues: CASSSSGTGDTPLHF. Drawing the rest from reference TRBV5-1 and TRBJ1-6, the complete variable domain is KAGVTQTPRYLIKTRGQQVTLSCSPISGHRSVSWYQQTPGQGLQFLFEYFSETQRNKGNFPGRFSGRQFSNSRSEMNVSTLELGDSALYLCASSSSGTGDTPLHFGNGTRLTVT.

This clonotype was counted many times. The genes are TRBV5-1 and TRBJ1-2; weak D call: TRBD1 (6 bases). Germline values: CDR1 SGHRS, CDR2 YFSETQ. Trimming took off 4 bases at V and 1 base at J, with 11 bases between the two ends. The CDR3 is 14 amino acids. CDR3 nucleotides: TGCGCCAGCAGCCCTGGACAGCGTAACTATGGCTACACCTTC. Its translation is CASSPGQRNYGYTF.

At least ten counts were recorded for this clonotype. This chain connects TRBV15 to TRBJ1-6, with D tentatively TRBD1 (5 bases). The CDR3 extends over 15 amino acids. Trimming pared 0 bases from V and 10 bases from J, leaving 13 bases between. CDR1 LNHNV and CDR2 YYDKDF come from the germline V gene (reference sequence). The CDR3: CATSRDIQGRSPLHF. The CDR3 coding sequence is TGTGCCACCAGCAGAGATATCCAGGGACGGTCACCCCTCCACTTT. The full variable domain, with the rest looked up from reference TRBV15 and TRBJ1-6, is DAMVIQNPRYQVTQFGKPVTLSCSQTLNHNVMYWYQQKSSQAPKLLFHYYDKDFNNEADTPDNFQSRRPNTSFCFLDIRSPGLGDTAMYLCATSRDIQGRSPLHFGNGTRLTVT.

This clonotype was seen at least ten times. The rearrangement joins TRBV2 to TRBJ2-2, with 7 bases lining up with TRBD2. Germline loops: CDR1 SNHLY, CDR2 FYNNEI. Unmatched junction bases numbered 6, after V lost 10 bases and J lost 1 base. CDR3 size: 14 residues. The CDR3 region has the DNA TGTGCCACCCCACGGGGGGTGAACACCGGGGAGCTGTTTTTT. Amino acids: CATPRGVNTGELFF.